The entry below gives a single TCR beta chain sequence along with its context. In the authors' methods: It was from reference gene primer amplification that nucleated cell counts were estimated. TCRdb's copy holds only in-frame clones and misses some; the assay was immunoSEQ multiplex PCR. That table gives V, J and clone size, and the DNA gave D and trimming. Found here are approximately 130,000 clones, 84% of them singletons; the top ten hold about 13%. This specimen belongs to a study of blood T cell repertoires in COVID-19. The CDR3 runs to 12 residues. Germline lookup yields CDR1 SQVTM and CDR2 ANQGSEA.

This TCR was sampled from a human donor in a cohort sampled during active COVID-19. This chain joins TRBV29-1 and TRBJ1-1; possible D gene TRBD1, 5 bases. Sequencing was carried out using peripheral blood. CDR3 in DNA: TGCAGTGCTCGGCAGGGGAACACTGAAGCTTTCTTT. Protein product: CSARQGNTEAFF.